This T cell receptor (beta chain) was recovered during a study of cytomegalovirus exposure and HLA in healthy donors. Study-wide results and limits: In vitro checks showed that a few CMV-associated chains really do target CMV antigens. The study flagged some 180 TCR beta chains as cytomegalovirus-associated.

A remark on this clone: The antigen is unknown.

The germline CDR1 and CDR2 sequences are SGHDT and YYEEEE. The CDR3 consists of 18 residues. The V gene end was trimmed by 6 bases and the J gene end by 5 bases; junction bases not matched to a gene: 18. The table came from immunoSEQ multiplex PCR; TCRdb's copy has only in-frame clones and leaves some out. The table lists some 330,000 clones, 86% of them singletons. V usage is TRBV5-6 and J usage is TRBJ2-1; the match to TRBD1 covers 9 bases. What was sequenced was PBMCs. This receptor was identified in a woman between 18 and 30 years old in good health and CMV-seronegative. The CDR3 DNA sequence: TGTGCCAGCATCATTTGGGGACAGGGCGCCCCCGCGCACAATGAGCAGTTCTTC. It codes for CASIIWGQGAPAHNEQFF.